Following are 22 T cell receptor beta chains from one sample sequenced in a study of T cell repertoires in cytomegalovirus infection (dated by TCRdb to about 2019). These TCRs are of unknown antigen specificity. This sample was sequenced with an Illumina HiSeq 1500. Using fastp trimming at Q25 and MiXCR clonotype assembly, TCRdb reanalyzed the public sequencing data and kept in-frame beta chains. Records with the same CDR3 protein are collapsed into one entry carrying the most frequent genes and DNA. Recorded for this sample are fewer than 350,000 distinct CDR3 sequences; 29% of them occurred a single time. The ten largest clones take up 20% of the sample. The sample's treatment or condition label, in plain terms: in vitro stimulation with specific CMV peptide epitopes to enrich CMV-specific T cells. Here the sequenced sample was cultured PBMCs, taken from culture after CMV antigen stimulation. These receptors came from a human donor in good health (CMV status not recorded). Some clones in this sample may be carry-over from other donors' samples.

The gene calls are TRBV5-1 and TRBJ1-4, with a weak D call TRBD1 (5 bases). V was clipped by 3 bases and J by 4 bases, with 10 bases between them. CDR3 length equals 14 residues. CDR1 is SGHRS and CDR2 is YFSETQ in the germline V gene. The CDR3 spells CASSSGTVNEKLFF. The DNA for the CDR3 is TGCGCCAGCAGCTCCGGGACGGTTAATGAAAAACTGTTTTTT.

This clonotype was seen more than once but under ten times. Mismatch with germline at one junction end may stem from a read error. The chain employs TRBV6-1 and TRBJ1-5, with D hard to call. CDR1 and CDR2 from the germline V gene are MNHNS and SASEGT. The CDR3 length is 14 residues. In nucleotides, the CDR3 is TGTGCCAGCAGTGAAGCGTTTAGGAACAGTTTCGTGTCTTTT. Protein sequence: CASSEAFRNSFVSF.

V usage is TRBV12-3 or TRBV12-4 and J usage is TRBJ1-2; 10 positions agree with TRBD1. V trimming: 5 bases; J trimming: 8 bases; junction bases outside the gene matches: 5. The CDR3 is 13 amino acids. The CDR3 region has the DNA TGTGCCAGCAGTACCGGGACAGGGGACGGCTACACCTTC. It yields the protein CASSTGTGDGYTF.

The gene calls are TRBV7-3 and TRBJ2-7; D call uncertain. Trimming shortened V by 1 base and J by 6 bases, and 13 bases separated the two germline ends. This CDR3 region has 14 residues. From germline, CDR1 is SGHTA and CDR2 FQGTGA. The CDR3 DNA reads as TGTGCCAGCAGCTTAAGTCTAGGGTCTGGCGAGCAGTACTTC. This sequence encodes CASSLSLGSGEQYF.

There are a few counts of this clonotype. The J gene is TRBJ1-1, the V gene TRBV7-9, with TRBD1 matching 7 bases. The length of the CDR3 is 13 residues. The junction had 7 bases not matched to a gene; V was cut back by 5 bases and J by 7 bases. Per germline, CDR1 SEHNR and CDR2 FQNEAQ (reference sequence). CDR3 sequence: CASSPPGTDEAFF. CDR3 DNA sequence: TGTGCCAGCAGCCCACCCGGGACAGATGAAGCTTTCTTT. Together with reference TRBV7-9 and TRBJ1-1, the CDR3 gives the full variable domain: DTGVSQNPRHKITKRGQNVTFRCDPISEHNRLYWYRQTLGQGPEFLTYFQNEAQLEKSRLLSDRFSAERPKGSFSTLEIQRTEQGDSAMYLCASSPPGTDEAFFGQGTRLTVV.

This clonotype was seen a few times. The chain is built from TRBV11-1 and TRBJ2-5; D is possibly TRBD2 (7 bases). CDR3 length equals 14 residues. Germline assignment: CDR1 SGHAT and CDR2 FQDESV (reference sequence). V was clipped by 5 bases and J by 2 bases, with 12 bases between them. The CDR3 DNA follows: TGTGCCAGCAGCCCACAGGGACTACAAGAGACCCAGTACTTC. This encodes CASSPQGLQETQYF.

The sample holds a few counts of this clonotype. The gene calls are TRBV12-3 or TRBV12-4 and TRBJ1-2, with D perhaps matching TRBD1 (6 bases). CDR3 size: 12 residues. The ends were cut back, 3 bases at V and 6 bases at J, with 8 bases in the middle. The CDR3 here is CASSFGGDGYTF. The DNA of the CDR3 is TGTGCCAGCAGTTTTGGGGGCGATGGCTACACCTTC.

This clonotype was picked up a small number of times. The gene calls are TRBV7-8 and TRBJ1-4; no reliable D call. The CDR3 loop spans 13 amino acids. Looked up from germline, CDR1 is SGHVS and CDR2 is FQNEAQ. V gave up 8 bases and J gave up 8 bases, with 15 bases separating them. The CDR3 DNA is TGTGCCAGCGGATGGGCTACTGGGGAAAAACTGTTTTTT. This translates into CASGWATGEKLFF. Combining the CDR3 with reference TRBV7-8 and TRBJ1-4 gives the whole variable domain GAGVSQSPRYKVAKRGQDVALRCDPISGHVSLFWYQQALGQGPEFLTYFQNEAQLDKSGLPSDRFFAERPEGSVSTLKIQRTQQEDSAVYLCASGWATGEKLFFGSGTQLSVL.

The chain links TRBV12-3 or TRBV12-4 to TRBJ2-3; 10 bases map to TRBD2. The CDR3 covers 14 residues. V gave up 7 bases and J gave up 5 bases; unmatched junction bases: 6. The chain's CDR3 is CASTLAGEEDTQYF. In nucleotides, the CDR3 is TGTGCCAGCACCCTAGCGGGAGAGGAAGATACGCAGTATTTT.

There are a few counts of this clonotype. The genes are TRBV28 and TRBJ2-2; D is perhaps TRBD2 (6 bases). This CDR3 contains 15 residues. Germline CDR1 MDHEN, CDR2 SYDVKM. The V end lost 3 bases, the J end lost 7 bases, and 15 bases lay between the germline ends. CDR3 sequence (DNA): TGTGCCAGCAGTTTCGGAGTCGGGGGTATCGGGGAGCTGTTTTTT. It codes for CASSFGVGGIGELFF.

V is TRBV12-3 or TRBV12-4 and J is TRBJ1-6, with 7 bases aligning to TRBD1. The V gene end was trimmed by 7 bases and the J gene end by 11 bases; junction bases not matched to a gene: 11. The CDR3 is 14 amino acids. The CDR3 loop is CASTARDSYTPLHF. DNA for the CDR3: TGTGCCAGCACCGCCCGGGACAGTTATACACCCCTCCACTTT.

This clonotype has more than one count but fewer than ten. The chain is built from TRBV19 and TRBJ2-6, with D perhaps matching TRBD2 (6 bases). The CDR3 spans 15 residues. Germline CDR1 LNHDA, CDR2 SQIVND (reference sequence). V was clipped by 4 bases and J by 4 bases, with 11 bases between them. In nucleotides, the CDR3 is TGTGCCAGTAGTAAGCGCGGGGAGGGGGCCAACGTCCTGACTTTC. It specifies CASSKRGEGANVLTF.

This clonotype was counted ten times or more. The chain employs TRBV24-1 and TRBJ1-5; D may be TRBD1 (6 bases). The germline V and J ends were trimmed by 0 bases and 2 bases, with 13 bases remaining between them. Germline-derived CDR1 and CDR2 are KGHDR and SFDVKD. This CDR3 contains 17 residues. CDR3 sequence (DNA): TGTGCCACCAGTGATTTGCTCACTCCAGGGGGCAATCAGCCCCAGCATTTT. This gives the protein CATSDLLTPGGNQPQHF.

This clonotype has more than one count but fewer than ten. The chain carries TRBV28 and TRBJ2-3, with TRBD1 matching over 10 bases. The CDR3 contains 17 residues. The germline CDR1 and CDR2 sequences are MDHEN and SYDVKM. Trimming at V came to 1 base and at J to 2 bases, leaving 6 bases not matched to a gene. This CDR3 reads CASSLSTGGLITDTQYF. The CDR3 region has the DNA TGTGCCAGCAGTTTATCGACAGGGGGCTTAATCACAGATACGCAGTATTTT.

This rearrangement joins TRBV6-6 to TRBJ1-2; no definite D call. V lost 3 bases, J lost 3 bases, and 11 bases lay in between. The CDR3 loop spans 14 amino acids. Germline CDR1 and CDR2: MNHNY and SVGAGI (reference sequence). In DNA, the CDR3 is TGTGCCAGCAGTTATGCAACAGCTTACTATGGCTACACCTTC. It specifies CASSYATAYYGYTF.

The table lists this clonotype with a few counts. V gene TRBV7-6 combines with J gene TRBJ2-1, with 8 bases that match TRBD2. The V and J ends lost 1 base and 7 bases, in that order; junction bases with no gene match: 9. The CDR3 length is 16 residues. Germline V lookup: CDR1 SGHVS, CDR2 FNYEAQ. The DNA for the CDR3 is TGTGCCAGCAGCTTAGTAACAGCGGGGGTCGGGAATGAGCAGTTCTTC. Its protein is CASSLVTAGVGNEQFF.

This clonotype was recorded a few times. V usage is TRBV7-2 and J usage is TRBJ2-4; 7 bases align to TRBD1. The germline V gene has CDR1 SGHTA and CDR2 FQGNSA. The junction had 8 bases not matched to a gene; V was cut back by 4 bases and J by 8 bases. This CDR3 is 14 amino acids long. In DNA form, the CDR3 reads TGTGCCAGCAGCTCACAGGGGCAGGGGGACATTCAGTACTTC. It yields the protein CASSSQGQGDIQYF.

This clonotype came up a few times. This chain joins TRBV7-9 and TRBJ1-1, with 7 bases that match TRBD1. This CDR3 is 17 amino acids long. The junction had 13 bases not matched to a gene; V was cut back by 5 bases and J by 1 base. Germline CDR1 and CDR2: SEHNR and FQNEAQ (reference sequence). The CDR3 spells CASSPERLGTENTEAFF. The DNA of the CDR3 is TGTGCCAGCAGCCCCGAACGATTAGGGACAGAGAACACTGAAGCTTTCTTT. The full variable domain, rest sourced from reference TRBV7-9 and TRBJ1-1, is DTGVSQNPRHKITKRGQNVTFRCDPISEHNRLYWYRQTLGQGPEFLTYFQNEAQLEKSRLLSDRFSAERPKGSFSTLEIQRTEQGDSAMYLCASSPERLGTENTEAFFGQGTRLTVV.

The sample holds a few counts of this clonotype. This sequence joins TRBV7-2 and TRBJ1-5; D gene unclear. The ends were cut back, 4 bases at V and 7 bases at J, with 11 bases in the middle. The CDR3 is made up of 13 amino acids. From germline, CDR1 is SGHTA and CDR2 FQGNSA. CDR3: CASSSPTAQPQHF. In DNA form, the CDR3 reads TGTGCCAGCAGCTCTCCAACGGCCCAGCCCCAGCATTTT.

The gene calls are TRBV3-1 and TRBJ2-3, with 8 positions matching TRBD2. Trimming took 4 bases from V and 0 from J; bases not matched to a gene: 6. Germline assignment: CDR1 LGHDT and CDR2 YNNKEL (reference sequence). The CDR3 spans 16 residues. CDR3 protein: CASSRTAGGSTDTQYF. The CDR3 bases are TGTGCCAGCAGCCGCACCGCGGGGGGCAGCACAGATACGCAGTATTTT.

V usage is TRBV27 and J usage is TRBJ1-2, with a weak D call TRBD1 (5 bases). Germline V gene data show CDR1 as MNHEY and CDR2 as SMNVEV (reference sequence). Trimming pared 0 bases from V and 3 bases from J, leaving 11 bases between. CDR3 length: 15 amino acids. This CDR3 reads CASSLSSGGHYGYTF. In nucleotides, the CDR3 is TGTGCCAGCAGTTTATCGAGCGGGGGACACTATGGCTACACCTTC.

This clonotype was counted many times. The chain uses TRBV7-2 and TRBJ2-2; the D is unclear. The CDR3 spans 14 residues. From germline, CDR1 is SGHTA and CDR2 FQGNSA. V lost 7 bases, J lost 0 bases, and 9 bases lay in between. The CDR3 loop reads CASNKETNTGELFF. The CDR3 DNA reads TGTGCCAGCAATAAGGAGACGAACACCGGGGAGCTGTTTTTT.